Each of the 23 T cell receptor beta chains below was sequenced from the same sample in a study of shared clonotypes between healthy human individuals. Generated by immunoSEQ multiplex PCR, the TCRdb table keeps only in-frame clones and is missing some. The top ten hold approximately 0.38% of the sample, which has over a million clones, just under 99% seen once. Material for sequencing was naive CD4+ T cells sorted from blood. The subset is: CD45RA+ positively selected. Source of these receptors: a young man in good health.

V is TRBV29-1 and J is TRBJ2-2, with D perhaps matching TRBD2 (6 bases). Trimming stripped 7 bases from V and 7 bases from J, with 16 bases between. This CDR3 is 13 amino acids long. Germline V gene data show CDR1 as SQVTM and CDR2 as ANQGSEA. CDR3 sequence (DNA): TGCAGCGCCACCCGGGCGGGAATCGGGGAGCTGTTTTTT. Residues: CSATRAGIGELFF.

The rearrangement uses TRBV28 and TRBJ1-5; 9 bases match TRBD1. This CDR3 contains 15 residues. V trimming: 4 bases; J trimming: 7 bases; junction bases outside the gene matches: 8. Germline V CDR1 and CDR2: MDHEN, SYDVKM. The CDR3 loop reads CASSSQGAGYQPQHF. The CDR3 nucleotides are TGTGCCAGCAGTTCACAGGGGGCTGGGTACCAGCCCCAGCATTTT.

The chain joins TRBV18 to TRBJ2-2, with D possibly being TRBD1 or TRBD2 (5 bases each). Germline CDR1 is KGHSH and CDR2 is LQKENI. CDR3 length: 16 amino acids. Between the trimmed V and J ends, which lost 0 bases and 4 bases, there was a span of 12 bases. CDR3 loop: CASSPPGDPSTGELFF. In DNA, the CDR3 is TGTGCCAGCTCACCACCGGGGGATCCGAGCACCGGGGAGCTGTTTTTT.

The V call is TRBV5-1, the J call TRBJ2-7; possible D gene TRBD2, 6 bases. Germline V gene data show CDR1 as SGHRS and CDR2 as YFSETQ. V lost 4 bases to trimming and J lost 3 bases, with 20 bases between them. The CDR3 runs to 16 residues. CDR3 bases: TGCGCCAGCAGCCCTGTCGCGGGACTCCCAATCTACGAGCAGTACTTC. Its translation is CASSPVAGLPIYEQYF. Using reference TRBV5-1 and TRBJ2-7 for the parts outside the CDR3, the full variable domain is KAGVTQTPRYLIKTRGQQVTLSCSPISGHRSVSWYQQTPGQGLQFLFEYFSETQRNKGNFPGRFSGRQFSNSRSEMNVSTLELGDSALYLCASSPVAGLPIYEQYFGPGTRLTVT.

This sequence joins TRBV5-1 and TRBJ2-5, with 9 bases lining up with TRBD1. Trimming took 4 bases from V and 5 from J; bases not matched to a gene: 6. The CDR3 has 14 residues. CDR1 and CDR2 from the germline V gene are SGHRS and YFSETQ. CDR3 sequence: CASSRTGAGETQYF. Here the CDR3 DNA reads TGCGCCAGCAGCAGGACAGGGGCGGGGGAGACCCAGTACTTC.

V is TRBV5-1 and J is TRBJ2-3, with a tentative D call TRBD1 (5 bases). With 0 bases removed from V and 0 bases from J, the gap between germline ends came to 11 bases. The CDR3 totals 16 residues. The germline V gene encodes CDR1 SGHRS and CDR2 YFSETQ. The CDR3, as DNA: TGCGCCAGCAGCTTGGGACAGCCACCTAGCACAGATACGCAGTATTTT. It encodes CASSLGQPPSTDTQYF.

On this clone: Other DNA variants within this sample encode the same CDR3. J is TRBJ2-5 and V is TRBV18; no definite D call. With 3 bases removed from V and 5 bases from J, the gap between germline ends came to 7 bases. Germline V gene data show CDR1 as KGHSH and CDR2 as LQKENI. The CDR3 runs 12 residues. The CDR3 DNA is TGTGCCAGCTCACCCAGCACTGAGACCCAGTACTTC. Encoded protein: CASSPSTETQYF.

The genes are TRBV7-9 and TRBJ2-6; D assignment may be TRBD1 or TRBD2 (5 bases each). From germline, CDR1 is SEHNR and CDR2 FQNEAQ (reference sequence). CDR3 length equals 19 residues. Trimming removed 5 bases at V and 1 base at J, with 21 bases between. CDR3 amino acids: CASSTLGTVPGSGANVLTF. CDR3 DNA sequence: TGTGCCAGCAGCACCCTAGGGACGGTGCCCGGGTCTGGGGCCAACGTCCTGACTTTC.

The table lists this clone with a count of one. The V and J genes are TRBV19 and TRBJ1-5, with D perhaps matching TRBD1 (6 bases). V gave up 5 bases and J gave up 3 bases, with 11 bases separating them. This CDR3 spans 14 amino acids. Germline-derived CDR1 and CDR2 are LNHDA and SQIVND (reference sequence). The CDR3 is CASSVGQFNQPQHF. As DNA, the CDR3 is TGTGCCAGTAGTGTCGGACAGTTCAATCAGCCCCAGCATTTT.

The J gene is TRBJ2-3, the V gene TRBV5-4; 10 nucleotides match TRBD2. CDR1 is SGHNT, CDR2 YYREEE, per germline (reference sequence). J was trimmed by 4 bases and V by 4 bases; bases with no gene match: 9. CDR3 length: 16 residues. Written as DNA, the CDR3 is TGTGCCAGCAGCGCACCACCTAGCGGGAGTTCAGATACGCAGTATTTT. This sequence encodes CASSAPPSGSSDTQYF.

The rearrangement uses TRBV7-2 and TRBJ1-2, with D unclear. Trimming shortened V by 6 bases and J by 8 bases, and 22 bases separated the two germline ends. Germline-derived CDR1 and CDR2 are SGHTA and FQGNSA. There are 15 residues in the CDR3. CDR3 loop: CASSPGGISLHGYTF. For the CDR3, the DNA is TGTGCCAGCAGTCCTGGCGGGATTTCCCTTCACGGCTACACCTTC.

The rearrangement uses TRBV18 and TRBJ1-4, with 8 bases matching TRBD1. Unmatched junction bases numbered 0, after V lost 5 bases and J lost 1 base. Germline lookup yields CDR1 KGHSH and CDR2 LQKENI. The CDR3 runs to 14 residues. This chain's CDR3 is CASSGTGTNEKLFF. CDR3 nucleotides: TGTGCCAGCTCAGGGACAGGAACTAATGAAAAACTGTTTTTT. Full variable domain (rest looked up from reference TRBV18 and TRBJ1-4): NAGVMQNPRHLVRRRGQEARLRCSPMKGHSHVYWYRQLPEEGLKFMVYLQKENIIDESGMPKERFSAEFPKEGPSILRIQQVVRGDSAAYFCASSGTGTNEKLFFGSGTQLSVL.

CDR3 sequence reads: CAIMPRSGELFF. The CDR3 nucleotides are TGTGCCATCATGCCCAGGTCCGGGGAGCTGTTTTTT. The V gene is TRBV10-3, the J gene TRBJ2-2; no definite D call. The CDR3 length is 12 residues. The V gene's germline CDR1 is ENHRY and CDR2 SYGVKD. V was clipped by 7 bases and J by 6 bases, with 9 bases between them.

The gene calls are TRBV7-8 and TRBJ2-7; 9 positions agree with TRBD2. The length of the CDR3 is 17 residues. V dropped 0 bases and J dropped 2; count of bases not matched to a gene: 8. Germline CDR1 reads SGHVS; CDR2 reads FQNEAQ. Written as DNA, the CDR3 is TGTGCCAGCAGCTTAGCTAGCGGGAGATGGGTGACCTACGAGCAGTACTTC. Translated: CASSLASGRWVTYEQYF. The whole variable domain, remainder taken from reference TRBV7-8 and TRBJ2-7, is GAGVSQSPRYKVAKRGQDVALRCDPISGHVSLFWYQQALGQGPEFLTYFQNEAQLDKSGLPSDRFFAERPEGSVSTLKIQRTQQEDSAVYLCASSLASGRWVTYEQYFGPGTRLTVT.

This chain uses TRBV29-1 with TRBJ2-7; D is unclear. CDR1 SQVTM and CDR2 ANQGSEA come from the germline V gene. Trimming shortened V by 4 bases and J by 2 bases, and 9 bases separated the two germline ends. The CDR3 length is 12 residues. CDR3 bases: TGCAGCGTTGCGCGCAGGCCCTACGAGCAGTACTTC. Encoded protein: CSVARRPYEQYF.

This chain joins TRBV18 and TRBJ2-7; D is undetermined. Germline V CDR1 and CDR2: KGHSH, LQKENI. V dropped 0 bases and J dropped 3 bases, with 12 bases sitting between them. CDR3 length: 15 residues. In DNA form, the CDR3 reads TGTGCCAGCTCACCACCCACCTTCCCGTTCTACGAGCAGTACTTC. Its protein product is CASSPPTFPFYEQYF.

This chain links TRBV28 with TRBJ1-5; D possibly corresponds to TRBD1 (6 bases). Germline values: CDR1 MDHEN, CDR2 SYDVKM. The CDR3 runs 15 residues. V gave up 8 bases and J gave up 4 bases, with 18 bases separating them. CDR3 region: CASQIRQETNQPQHF. The CDR3 nucleotides are TGTGCCAGCCAAATCAGACAGGAAACGAATCAGCCCCAGCATTTT. The variable domain in full, completed from reference TRBV28 and TRBJ1-5, reads DVKVTQSSRYLVKRTGEKVFLECVQDMDHENMFWYRQDPGLGLRLIYFSYDVKMKEKGDIPEGYSVSREKKERFSLILESASTNQTSMYLCASQIRQETNQPQHFGDGTRLSIL.

Notes on this clone: The same CDR3 arises from other DNA sequences in this sample as well. This chain links TRBV9 with TRBJ2-1, with 8 bases lining up with TRBD2. With 5 bases clipped from V and 0 bases from J, the junction kept 4 bases outside the gene matches. The germline V gene has CDR1 SGDLS and CDR2 YYNGEE. The CDR3 is 15 amino acids. CDR3 in amino acids: CASSPSGSSYNEQFF. DNA of the CDR3: TGTGCCAGCAGTCCGAGCGGGAGCTCCTACAATGAGCAGTTCTTC.

The rearrangement links TRBV10-1 to TRBJ1-1; D unresolved. There are 14 residues in the CDR3. CDR1 is WNHNN and CDR2 is SYGVQD in the germline V gene (reference sequence). Trimming took 3 bases from V and 0 from J, leaving 8 bases between them. The CDR3 bases are TGCGCCAGCAGTGAAGGTGGACTGAACACTGAAGCTTTCTTT. Translation: CASSEGGLNTEAFF.

The rearrangement uses TRBV5-1 and TRBJ1-1; D not certain. Germline V lookup: CDR1 SGHRS, CDR2 YFSETQ. This CDR3 contains 14 residues. Trimming pared 4 bases from V and 4 bases from J, leaving 14 bases between. CDR3 amino acids: CASSIKTDSTEAFF. CDR3 DNA sequence: TGCGCCAGCAGCATCAAAACAGATTCCACTGAAGCTTTCTTT.

Concerning this clone: Other nucleotide sequences from this sample produce the same CDR3. The chain is built from TRBV6-5 and TRBJ1-5, with TRBD1 matching over 9 bases. Germline CDR1 MNHEY, CDR2 SVGAGI. The CDR3 is 14 residues long. The ends lost 2 bases at V and 5 bases at J; junction bases unmatched: 1. The CDR3 sequence is CASSYRQGDQPQHF. The CDR3 DNA reads as TGTGCCAGCAGTTACCGACAGGGGGATCAGCCCCAGCATTTT.

The genes are TRBV2 and TRBJ2-6; D is ambiguous. This CDR3 contains 14 residues. The ends were cut back, 6 bases at V and 1 base at J, with 7 bases in the middle. Per the germline V gene, CDR1 is SNHLY and CDR2 is FYNNEI. CDR3 nucleotides: TGTGCCAGCAGAGAGACATCTGGGGCCAACGTCCTGACTTTC. This codes for CASRETSGANVLTF.

The chain carries TRBV12-5 and TRBJ1-2, with 7 nucleotides matching TRBD1. Germline V gene lookup returns CDR1 LGHNT and CDR2 FRNRAP. J lost 7 bases, V lost 0 bases, and 17 bases had no gene match. This CDR3 comprises 18 residues. The CDR3 spells CASGLVGVGGAVIGGYTF. Here the CDR3 DNA reads TGTGCTAGTGGTTTGGTAGGAGTAGGGGGCGCAGTTATAGGTGGCTACACCTTC.